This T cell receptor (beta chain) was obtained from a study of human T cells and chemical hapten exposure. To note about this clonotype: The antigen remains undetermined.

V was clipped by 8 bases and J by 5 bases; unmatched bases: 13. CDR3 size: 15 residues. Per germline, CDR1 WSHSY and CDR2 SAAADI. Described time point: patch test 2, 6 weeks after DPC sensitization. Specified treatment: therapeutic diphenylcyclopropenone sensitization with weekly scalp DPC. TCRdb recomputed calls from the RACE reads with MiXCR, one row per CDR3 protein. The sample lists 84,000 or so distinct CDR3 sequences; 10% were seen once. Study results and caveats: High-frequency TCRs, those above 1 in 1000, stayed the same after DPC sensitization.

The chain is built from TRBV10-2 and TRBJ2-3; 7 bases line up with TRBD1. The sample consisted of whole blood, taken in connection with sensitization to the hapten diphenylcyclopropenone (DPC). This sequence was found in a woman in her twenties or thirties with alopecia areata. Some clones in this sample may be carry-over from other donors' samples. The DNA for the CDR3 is TGCGCCAGCTGCCGGTGGGACAGCTCGGGAGATACGCAGTATTTT. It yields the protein CASCRWDSSGDTQYF.